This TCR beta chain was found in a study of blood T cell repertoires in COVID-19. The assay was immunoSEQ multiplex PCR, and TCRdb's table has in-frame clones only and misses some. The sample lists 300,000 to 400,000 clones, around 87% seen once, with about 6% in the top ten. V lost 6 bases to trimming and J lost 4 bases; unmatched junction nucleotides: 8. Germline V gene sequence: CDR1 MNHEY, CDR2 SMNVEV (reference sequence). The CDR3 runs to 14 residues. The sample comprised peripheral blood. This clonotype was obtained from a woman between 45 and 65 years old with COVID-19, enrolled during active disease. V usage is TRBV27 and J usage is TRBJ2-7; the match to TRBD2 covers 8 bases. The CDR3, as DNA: TGTGCCAGCAGCCAGTGGGGCGGGAGGTACGAGCAGTACTTC. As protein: CASSQWGGRYEQYF.